This T cell receptor beta chain was sequenced for a study of shared clonotypes between healthy human individuals (dated by TCRdb to the early 2020s). Background for the entire study: The cohort comprised a couple of women and a few men aged 18 to 49 years. Between about 0.85 and 10 billion PBMCs per donor were obtained by leukapheresis. For each donor, CD4 naive and CD4 memory were each run on three plates, CD8 naive on two plates, and CD8 memory on one plate. Blood TCR repertoires of five healthy adults were deeply sequenced to estimate repertoire size and the extent of clonotype sharing between individuals. To increase sequencing depth and limit assay-specific biases, TCR repertoire library preparation and sequencing were carried out by different laboratories using diverse techniques. Results the study describes overall, beyond this receptor: The genetic and exposure-history diversity represented was limited by the small number of donors. Estimated clonotype richness was generally larger for naive than for memory subsets. Sharing across several donors was observed for around 5% of naive CD4, 3% to 4% of naive CD8, roughly 2.4% of memory CD4, and roughly 0.4% of memory CD8 clonotypes. Based on pairwise subsampling, the degree of clonotype sharing among donors was expected to be affected by sequencing depth. Clonotypes shared by all four sorted-subset donors showed higher generation probabilities than non-shared clonotypes. Sampling was limited to blood, and TCR repertoires in tissue likely differ from TCR repertoires in blood. Even with the large sequencing depth, rarefaction of the sorted-subset datasets indicated that sequencing was incomplete.

TCR CDR3 regions were amplified from genomic DNA by multiplex PCR using the deep immunoSEQ assay. Genomic DNA extracted from each cell subset was distributed evenly over all wells of several immunoSEQ 96-well plates, and each plate served as one replicate. For sorted subsets, roughly 200 ng of genomic DNA, equivalent to 25,000 to 35,000 T cell genomes, went into each replicate PCR. Purified libraries were quantified with a Qubit 3.0 fluorometer, sized on a Bioanalyzer 2100, and re-quantified with the KAPA Library Quantification kit. Each immunoSEQ 96-well plate was sequenced on its own single-read 150-cycle Illumina NextSeq 550 flow cell. Per the original workflow: The immunoSEQ output contained only junctional sequences without quality scores, so filtering could not match that applied to full-length reads. Sequences were annotated with PyIR, a Python wrapper for IgBLAST v1.9, and V/J genes and CDR3 were assigned using IMGT germline references. Reads were removed for weak V/J assignments (E-value above 1e-6), missing CDR3, stop codons, out-of-frame junctions, or ambiguous translated residues. A V3J clonotype was defined by an identical inferred V gene, J gene, and CDR3 amino acid sequence. The percentage overlap between two repertoires was calculated by dividing the number of shared unique clonotypes by the size of the smaller repertoire. Repertoire richness was assessed with RTK rarefaction, the Chao1 estimator, and Recon v2.1 estimates of unobserved clonotypes. For all TCRbeta clonotypes obtained by the gDNA method from several donors, generation probabilities were computed with OLGA. Imported from immuneACCESS, the table was reduced by TCRdb to in-frame sequences with V and J called. These copies leave out some clones; in studies compared against another copy, an unresolved V gene accounts for under half, and the cause of the remainder is not known. Clone size and V and J calls were adopted from that table, with D and trimming inferred from the DNA. The sample records roughly 2,300,000 clones, roughly 92% of which are singletons. Approximately 0.39% of the sample rests with the top ten.

The donors were healthy, HIV-negative adults with no recently reported acute infections or vaccinations. Every donor was a Caucasian adult living in Nashville, Tennessee, USA. CD4+ T cells were enriched by magnetic negative selection; naive cells were then positively selected on CD45RA, and the negative fraction formed the memory subset. Blood was collected by leukapheresis, and PBMCs were isolated by Ficoll-Histopaque density gradient centrifugation and then cryopreserved in liquid nitrogen vapor phase. Analytical flow cytometry was used to check the purity and quantity of each magnetically sorted T cell population. From each sorted fraction, genomic DNA was isolated and quantified by UV absorbance on a Nanodrop 2000c. As to this clone: Its antigen is still unknown. No base-level quality is on record; no much larger clone is a single base apart. This same CDR3 is encoded by further DNA sequences in the sample.

This TCR derives from a man aged 18 to 35 in good health. Some clones in this sample may be carry-over from other donors' samples. The sequencing sample was made of naive CD4+ T cells from PBMCs. In light of the paper, this sample's cell subset or site label describes: CD45RA+ positively selected.

The DNA sequence is given as TGTGCCAGCAGCCCCCGACAGGGTACTGAAGCTTTCTTT. The translation is CASSPRQGTEAFF. The chain is encoded by TRBV7-3 joined to TRBJ1-1, with TRBD1 matching 7 junction bases. The germline V gene sets CDR1 to SGHTA and CDR2 to FQGTGA. Ends trimmed: V by 5 bases, J by 5 bases; bases unmatched to a gene: 5. The CDR3 numbers 13 residues from cysteine through phenylalanine. Left in the record is the CDR3 DNA by itself, 39 bases read in frame from the first base.